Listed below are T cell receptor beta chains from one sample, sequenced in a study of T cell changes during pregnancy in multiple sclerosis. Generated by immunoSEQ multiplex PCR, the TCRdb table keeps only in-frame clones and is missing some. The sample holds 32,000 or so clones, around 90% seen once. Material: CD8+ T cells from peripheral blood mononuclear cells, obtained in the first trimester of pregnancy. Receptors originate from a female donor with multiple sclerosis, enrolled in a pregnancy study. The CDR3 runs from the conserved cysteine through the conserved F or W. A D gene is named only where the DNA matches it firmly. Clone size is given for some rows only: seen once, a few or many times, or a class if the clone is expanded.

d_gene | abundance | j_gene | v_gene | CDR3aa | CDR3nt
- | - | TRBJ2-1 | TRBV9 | CASSVGGPINEQFF | TGTGCCAGCAGCGTAGGGGGCCCCATCAATGAGCAGTTCTTC
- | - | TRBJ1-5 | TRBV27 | CASSLSRGARQPQHF | TGTGCCAGCAGTTTATCACGGGGGGCGCGTCAGCCCCAGCATTTT
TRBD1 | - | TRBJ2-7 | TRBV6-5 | CASSYSGDRGYEQYF | TGTGCCAGCAGTTACTCGGGGGACAGGGGCTACGAGCAGTACTTC
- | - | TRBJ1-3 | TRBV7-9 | CASSYNQGSGNTIYF | TGTGCCAGCAGCTACAACCAGGGGTCCGGAAACACCATATATTTT
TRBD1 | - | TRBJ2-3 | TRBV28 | CASWGQGSADTQYF | TGTGCCAGCTGGGGACAGGGAAGCGCAGATACGCAGTATTTT
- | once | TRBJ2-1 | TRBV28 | CASSFFLADGGNEQFF | TGTGCCAGCAGTTTTTTTTTGGCGGATGGAGGCAATGAGCAGTTCTTC
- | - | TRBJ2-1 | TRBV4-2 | CASTVTSPNYNEQFF | TGTGCCAGCACTGTTACTAGCCCTAACTACAATGAGCAGTTCTTC
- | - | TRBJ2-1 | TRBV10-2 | CASSELSGGPNNEQFF | TGCGCCAGCAGTGAGCTATCCGGCGGGCCTAACAATGAGCAGTTCTTC
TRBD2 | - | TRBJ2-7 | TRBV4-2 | CASSLRPSGSDEQYF | TGTGCCAGCAGCCTGAGACCTAGCGGGAGCGACGAGCAGTACTTC
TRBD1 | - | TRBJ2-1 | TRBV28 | CASRTGTGFPNEQFF | TGTGCCAGCAGGACCGGGACAGGGTTCCCCAATGAGCAGTTCTTC
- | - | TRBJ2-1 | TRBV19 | CATRLGILFF | TGTGCCACCCGACTCGGTATTTTGTTCTTC
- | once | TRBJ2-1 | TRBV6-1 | CASSDVRVAEWGSSYNEQFF | TGTGCCAGCAGTGACGTTAGGGTAGCGGAGTGGGGGTCCTCCTACAATGAGCAGTTCTTC
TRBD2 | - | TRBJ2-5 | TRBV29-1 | CSALDGRPQETQYF | TGCAGCGCCCTAGACGGGAGGCCCCAAGAGACCCAGTACTTC
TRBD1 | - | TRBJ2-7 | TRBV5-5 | CASSQDRGTYEQYF | TGTGCCAGCAGCCAGGACAGGGGAACCTACGAGCAGTACTTC
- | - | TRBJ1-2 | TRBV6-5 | CASSATRRGGYTF | TGTGCCAGCAGTGCAACCCGACGGGGTGGCTACACCTTC
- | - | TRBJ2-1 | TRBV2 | CASLTLVDFLYNEQFF | TGTGCCAGCTTAACGCTTGTCGACTTCTTATACAATGAGCAGTTCTTC
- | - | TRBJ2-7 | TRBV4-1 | CASSQGQDEQYF | TGCGCCAGCAGCCAAGGACAGGACGAGCAGTACTTC
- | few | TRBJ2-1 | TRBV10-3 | CAISEPQEGDEQFF | TGTGCCATCAGTGAACCACAGGAAGGAGATGAGCAGTTCTTC
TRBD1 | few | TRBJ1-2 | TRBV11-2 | CASSLAGGTGYGYTF | TGTGCCAGCAGCTTAGCCGGGGGGACAGGCTATGGCTACACCTTC
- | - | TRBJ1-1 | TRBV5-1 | CASSLALSRGLNTEAFF | TGCGCCAGCAGCTTGGCCCTATCCAGGGGACTGAACACTGAAGCTTTCTTT
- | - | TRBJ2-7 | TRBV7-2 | CASSLEQGVRYEQYF | TGTGCCAGCAGCCTGGAACAGGGTGTCAGGTACGAGCAGTACTTC
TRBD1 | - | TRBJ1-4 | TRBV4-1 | CASSVRQGLYEKLFF | TGCGCCAGCAGCGTCCGACAGGGGCTTTATGAAAAACTGTTTTTT
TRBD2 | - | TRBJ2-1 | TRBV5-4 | CASSRTSGPQSYNEQFF | TGTGCCAGCAGCCGGACTAGCGGGCCCCAGTCCTACAATGAGCAGTTCTTC
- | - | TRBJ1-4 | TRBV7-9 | CASSRVATNEKLFF | TGTGCCAGCAGTAGAGTTGCAACTAATGAAAAACTGTTTTTT
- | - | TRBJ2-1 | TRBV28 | CASRSNTPPPNEQFF | TGTGCCAGCAGGTCGAACACCCCACCACCAAATGAGCAGTTCTTC
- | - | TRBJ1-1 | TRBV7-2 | CASSPPRTEAFF | TGTGCCAGCAGCCCCCCCCGCACTGAAGCTTTCTTT
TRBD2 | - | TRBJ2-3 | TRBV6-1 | CASSAGTSGTDTQYF | TGTGCCAGCAGCGCCGGGACTAGCGGGACAGATACGCAGTATTTT
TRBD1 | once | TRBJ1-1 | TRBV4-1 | CASSSGTGNTEAFF | TGCGCCAGCAGCTCCGGGACAGGGAACACTGAAGCTTTCTTT
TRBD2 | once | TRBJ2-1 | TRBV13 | CASSSSGTSGSSVYNEQFF | TGTGCCAGCAGCTCTTCTGGGACTAGCGGGAGTTCGGTCTACAATGAGCAGTTCTTC
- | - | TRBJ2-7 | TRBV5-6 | CASSKTGNLLYEQYF | TGTGCCAGCAGCAAAACCGGGAACCTCCTCTACGAGCAGTACTTC
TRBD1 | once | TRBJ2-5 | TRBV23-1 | CASSHSTGYIGETQYF | TGCGCCAGCAGTCACTCGACAGGGTACATCGGGGAGACCCAGTACTTC
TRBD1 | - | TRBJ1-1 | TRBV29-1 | CSVGTGEAFF | TGCAGCGTTGGGACAGGAGAAGCTTTCTTT
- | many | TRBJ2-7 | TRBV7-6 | CASSLEVWRQTPYEQYF | TGTGCCAGCAGCTTAGAGGTGTGGCGGCAGACCCCCTACGAGCAGTACTTC
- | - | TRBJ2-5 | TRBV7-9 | CASSLVLRGPQETQYF | TGTGCCAGCAGCTTAGTTTTGCGGGGGCCGCAAGAGACCCAGTACTTC
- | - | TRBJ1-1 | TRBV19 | CASSIDGDIGTEAFF | TGTGCCAGTAGTATAGACGGCGACATCGGAACTGAAGCTTTCTTT
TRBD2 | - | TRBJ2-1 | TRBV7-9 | CASSSGTRSSYNEQFF | TGTGCCAGCAGCTCTGGGACTAGGAGCTCCTACAATGAGCAGTTCTTC
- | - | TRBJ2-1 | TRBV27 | CASSEQGPHNEQFF | TGTGCCAGCAGCGAACAGGGTCCGCACAATGAGCAGTTCTTC
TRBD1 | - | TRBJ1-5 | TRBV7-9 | CASSPTGIQQPQHF | TGTGCCAGCAGTCCGACAGGGATTCAACAGCCCCAGCATTTT
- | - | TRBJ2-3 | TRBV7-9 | CASSLHRRATDTQYF | TGTGCCAGCAGCCTACATAGGAGGGCAACAGATACGCAGTATTTT
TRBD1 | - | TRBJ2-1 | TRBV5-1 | CASTLRQGLGNEQFF | TGCGCCAGCACGCTAAGACAGGGGCTAGGCAATGAGCAGTTCTTC
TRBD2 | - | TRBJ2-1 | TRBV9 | CASSLRLAGGPDEQFF | TGTGCCAGCAGCCTCAGACTAGCGGGAGGGCCGGATGAGCAGTTCTTC
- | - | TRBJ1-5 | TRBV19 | CASSIVDTSNQPQHF | TGTGCCAGTAGTATTGTGGACACTAGCAATCAGCCCCAGCATTTT
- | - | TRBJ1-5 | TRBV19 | CASSIPSSNQPQHF | TGTGCCAGTAGTATACCCAGTTCCAATCAGCCCCAGCATTTT
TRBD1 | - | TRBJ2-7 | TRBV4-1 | CASSHLKGQPYEQYF | TGCGCCAGCAGTCATCTTAAGGGACAGCCCTACGAGCAGTACTTC
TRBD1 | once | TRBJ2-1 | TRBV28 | CASSSNGQGRHNEQFF | TGTGCCAGCAGTTCCAATGGACAGGGGAGACACAATGAGCAGTTCTTC
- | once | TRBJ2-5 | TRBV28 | CASSLRLQETQYF | TGTGCCAGCAGTTTACGACTTCAAGAGACCCAGTACTTC
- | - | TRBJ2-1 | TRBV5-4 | CASSLGIFGGSSYNEQFF | TGTGCCAGCAGCTTGGGGATTTTCGGGGGTAGCTCCTACAATGAGCAGTTCTTC
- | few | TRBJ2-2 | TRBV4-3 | CASSQDLAGNTGELFF | TGCGCCAGCAGCCAAGATTTGGCAGGGAACACCGGGGAGCTGTTTTTT
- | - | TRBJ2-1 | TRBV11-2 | CASSPRSWRFNEQFF | TGTGCCAGCAGCCCCCGCAGCTGGCGGTTCAATGAGCAGTTCTTC
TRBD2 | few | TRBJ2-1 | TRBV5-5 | CASSLSLAGVLGNEQFF | TGTGCCAGCAGCTTGAGCCTAGCGGGAGTGTTGGGGAATGAGCAGTTCTTC